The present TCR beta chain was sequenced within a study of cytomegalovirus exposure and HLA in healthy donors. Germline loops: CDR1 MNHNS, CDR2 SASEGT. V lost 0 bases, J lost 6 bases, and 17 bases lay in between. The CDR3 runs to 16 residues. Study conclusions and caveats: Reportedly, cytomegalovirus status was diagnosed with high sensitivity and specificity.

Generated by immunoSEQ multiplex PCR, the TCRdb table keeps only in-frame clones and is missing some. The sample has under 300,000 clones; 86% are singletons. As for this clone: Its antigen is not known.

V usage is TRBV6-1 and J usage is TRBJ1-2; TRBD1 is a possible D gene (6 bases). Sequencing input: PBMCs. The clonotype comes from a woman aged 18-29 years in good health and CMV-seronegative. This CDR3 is CASSEAGGTSGDGYTF. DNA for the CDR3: TGTGCCAGCAGTGAAGCGGGTGGGACCTCAGGGGATGGCTACACCTTC.